The source of this T cell receptor (beta chain) is a study of blood T cell repertoires in COVID-19. Whole-study context: Material from acute and convalescent COVID-19 was sourced from the United States, Italy and Spain.

The CDR3 contains 13 residues. Germline loops: CDR1 LGHNA, CDR2 YSLEER. The V and J ends lost 3 bases and 9 bases respectively, with 14 bases between them. TCRdb keeps only in-frame clones here, not all; method: immunoSEQ multiplex PCR. The table lists under 250,000 clones, almost 85% of them singletons. V gene TRBV4-3 combines with J gene TRBJ2-5; possible D gene TRBD1, 5 bases. The sequence was obtained from a man aged 45 to 65 with COVID-19, enrolled during active disease. Material for sequencing was peripheral blood. CDR3 in DNA: TGCGCCAGCAGCCAGGAAAAGGGGTCGGCCCAGTACTTC. Protein sequence: CASSQEKGSAQYF.